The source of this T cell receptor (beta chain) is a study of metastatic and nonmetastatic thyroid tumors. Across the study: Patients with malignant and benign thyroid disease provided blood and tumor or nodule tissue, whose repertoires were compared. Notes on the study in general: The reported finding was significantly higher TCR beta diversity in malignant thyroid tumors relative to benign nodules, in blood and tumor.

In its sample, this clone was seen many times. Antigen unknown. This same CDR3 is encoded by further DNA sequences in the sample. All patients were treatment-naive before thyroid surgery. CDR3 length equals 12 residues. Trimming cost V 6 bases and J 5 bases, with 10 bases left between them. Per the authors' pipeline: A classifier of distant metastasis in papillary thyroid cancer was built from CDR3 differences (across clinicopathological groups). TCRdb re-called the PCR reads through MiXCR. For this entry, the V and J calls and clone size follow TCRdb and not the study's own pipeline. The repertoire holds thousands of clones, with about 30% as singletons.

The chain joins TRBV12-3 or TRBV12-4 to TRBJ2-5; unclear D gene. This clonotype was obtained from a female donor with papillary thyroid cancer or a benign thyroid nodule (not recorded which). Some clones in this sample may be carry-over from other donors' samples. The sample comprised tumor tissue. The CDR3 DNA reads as TGTGCCAGCAGCCTAACGAGGGAGACCCAGTACTTC. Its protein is CASSLTRETQYF.